This TCR beta chain comes out of a study of CD8 T cells in ankylosing spondylitis. TCRdb fed the 5' RACE reads into MiXCR, producing one record per CDR3 protein. The sample contains about 220,000 distinct CDR3 sequences, approximately 20% of which appear only once. J gave up 0 bases and V 4 bases, and 1 base lay outside the gene matches. Per germline, CDR1 ENHRY and CDR2 SYGVKD. The CDR3 has 14 amino acids. Whole-study findings and limits: Seemingly distinctive of ankylosing spondylitis blood was a TCR beta motif formed by eight highly homologous variants.

This clonotype was observed a handful of times. The target antigen is unknown. V usage is TRBV10-3 and J usage is TRBJ2-7; TRBD2 agrees at 9 bases. This clonotype originated in a male donor with ankylosing spondylitis. The sequenced material came from blood, either unsorted or a sorted T cell fraction (not recorded which). The DNA of the CDR3 is TGTGCCATCAGTGGACTAGCGGACTCCTACGAGCAGTACTTC. Protein sequence: CAISGLADSYEQYF.